In this sample, the clone carrying this T cell receptor (beta chain) turned up a few times. Enrolled during active infection, Seattle patients were then followed longitudinally. The data originate from a study of blood T cell repertoires in COVID-19. Study details: Some COVID-19 samples were acute and others convalescent; all came from the United States, Italy and Spain.

CDR1 and CDR2 (germline): SGHRS, YFSETQ. V dropped 5 bases and J dropped 1 base, with 12 bases sitting between them. The CDR3 runs to 14 residues. This table comes from immunoSEQ multiplex PCR, and its TCRdb copy is limited to in-frame clones, with some not included. The sample has roughly 350,000 clones, around nine tenths seen once. Material: peripheral blood. The receptor was derived from a woman between 65 and 79 years old with COVID-19, enrolled during active disease. The chain couples TRBV5-1 to TRBJ1-1, with D possibly matching TRBD1 (5 bases). This chain's CDR3 is CASRAQEWNTEAFF. CDR3 in DNA: TGCGCCAGCAGGGCACAGGAGTGGAACACTGAAGCTTTCTTT.